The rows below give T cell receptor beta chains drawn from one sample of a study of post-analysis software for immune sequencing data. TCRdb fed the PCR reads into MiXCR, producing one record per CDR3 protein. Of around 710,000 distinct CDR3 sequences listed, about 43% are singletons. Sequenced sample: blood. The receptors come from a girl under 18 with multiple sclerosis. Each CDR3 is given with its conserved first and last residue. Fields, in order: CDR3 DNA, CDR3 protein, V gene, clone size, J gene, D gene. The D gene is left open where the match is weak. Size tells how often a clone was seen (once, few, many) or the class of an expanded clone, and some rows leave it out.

DNA: TGTGCCAGCGGCTTCGACCTGGGACAGCCCCGAGCAAAGGAGGATGGCTACACCTTC
CDR3: CASGFDLGQPRAKEDGYTF
V: TRBV7-6
size: once
J: TRBJ1-2
D: TRBD1

DNA: TGCGCCAGCGCGGCCGGGACTTCAACCCCTGTGCCCGAGCAGTACTTC
CDR3: CASAAGTSTPVPEQYF
V: TRBV5-1
size: few
J: TRBJ2-7
D: .

DNA: TGCAGTGCTTGGCATTCCAGGGTTGAGGCCACTGAAGCTTTCTTT
CDR3: CSAWHSRVEATEAFF
V: TRBV20-1
size: few
J: TRBJ1-1
D: .

DNA: TGTGCCAGCAGTGTCTGGACAGGGGGGTCTCTAGCCAAAAACATTCAGTACTTC
CDR3: CASSVWTGGSLAKNIQYF
V: TRBV2
size: .
J: TRBJ2-4
D: TRBD1

DNA: TGCAGCGTTGAGCCCGGACTAGAGTCCTACAATGAGCAGTTCTTC
CDR3: CSVEPGLESYNEQFF
V: TRBV29-1
size: few
J: TRBJ2-1
D: TRBD2

DNA: TGTGCCAGCAGCACGGGACTAGCGGCCCCTGAGCAGTTCTTC
CDR3: CASSTGLAAPEQFF
V: TRBV4-2
size: .
J: TRBJ2-1
D: TRBD2

DNA: TGTGCCACCAGCAGGGGACTAGCGGGCTCAACATCCAATGAGCAGTTCTTC
CDR3: CATSRGLAGSTSNEQFF
V: TRBV15
size: .
J: TRBJ2-1
D: TRBD2

DNA: TGTGCCAGCAGCCCCTCTGGGGGGGAGTTCCCCTACGAGCAGTACTTC
CDR3: CASSPSGGEFPYEQYF
V: TRBV7-3
size: .
J: TRBJ2-7
D: TRBD2

DNA: TGTGCCAGCAGCGCGAGTATCTCCGGGGAGCGGTTTTTT
CDR3: CASSASISGERFF
V: TRBV11-2
size: .
J: TRBJ2-2
D: .

DNA: TGTGCCAGCAGCTTCCGCCAGGGACTATCTCAAGAGACCCAGTACTTC
CDR3: CASSFRQGLSQETQYF
V: TRBV7-8
size: few
J: TRBJ2-5
D: TRBD2

DNA: TGCGCCAGCAGCTTGACAGGGGGGATTGGAACTGAAGCTTTCTTT
CDR3: CASSLTGGIGTEAFF
V: TRBV5-1
size: few
J: TRBJ1-1
D: TRBD1

DNA: TGTGCCACACAGTCCCACCAGTACAATGAGCAGTACTTC
CDR3: CATQSHQYNEQYF
V: TRBV28
size: .
J: TRBJ2-7
D: .

DNA: TGTGCCAGCAGACCAGGGGGCGCAAGAGGGTCTGGGGCCAACGTCCTGACTTTC
CDR3: CASRPGGARGSGANVLTF
V: TRBV6-1
size: few
J: TRBJ2-6
D: TRBD1

DNA: TGCGCCAGCAGTCAGAGACAGGGGGCTGATGGTAATGAGCAGTTCTTC
CDR3: CASSQRQGADGNEQFF
V: TRBV4-1
size: .
J: TRBJ2-1
D: TRBD1

DNA: TGCGCCAGCAGCTTGAGCAGTTCCGATCAGCCCCAGCATTTT
CDR3: CASSLSSSDQPQHF
V: TRBV5-1
size: .
J: TRBJ1-5
D: .

DNA: TGTGCCAGCAGTTCGGACAGTATTATCACAGATACGCAGTATTTT
CDR3: CASSSDSIITDTQYF
V: TRBV27
size: .
J: TRBJ2-3
D: .

DNA: TGTGCCAGCAGCTTAGATCCCGCTAAGGAGCAGTACTTC
CDR3: CASSLDPAKEQYF
V: TRBV7-2
size: few
J: TRBJ2-5
D: .

DNA: TGCAGTGCTGGGACAGGGGTGAGCACTGAAGCTTTCTTT
CDR3: CSAGTGVSTEAFF
V: TRBV20-1
size: once
J: TRBJ1-1
D: TRBD1

DNA: TGTGCCAGCTCACCACAATCAGGGAACACTGAAGCTTTCTTT
CDR3: CASSPQSGNTEAFF
V: TRBV18
size: .
J: TRBJ1-1
D: .

DNA: TGTGCCAGCAGCTTAGCAGGGGACTACTATGGCTACACCTTC
CDR3: CASSLAGDYYGYTF
V: TRBV7-2
size: few
J: TRBJ1-2
D: .